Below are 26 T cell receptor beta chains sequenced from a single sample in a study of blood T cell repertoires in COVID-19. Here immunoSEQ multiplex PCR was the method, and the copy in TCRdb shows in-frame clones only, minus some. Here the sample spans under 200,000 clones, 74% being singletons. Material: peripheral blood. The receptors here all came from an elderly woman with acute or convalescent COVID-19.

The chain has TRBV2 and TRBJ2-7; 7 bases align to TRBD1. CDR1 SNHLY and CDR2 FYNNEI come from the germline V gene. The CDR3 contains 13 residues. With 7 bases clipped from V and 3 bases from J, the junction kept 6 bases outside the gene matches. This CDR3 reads CASNRGPNYEQYF. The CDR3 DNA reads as TGTGCCAGCAACAGGGGCCCCAACTACGAGCAGTACTTC. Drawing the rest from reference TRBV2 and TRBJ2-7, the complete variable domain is EPEVTQTPSHQVTQMGQEVILRCVPISNHLYFYWYRQILGQKVEFLVSFYNNEISEKSEIFDDQFSVERPDGSNFTLKIRSTKLEDSAMYFCASNRGPNYEQYFGPGTRLTVT.

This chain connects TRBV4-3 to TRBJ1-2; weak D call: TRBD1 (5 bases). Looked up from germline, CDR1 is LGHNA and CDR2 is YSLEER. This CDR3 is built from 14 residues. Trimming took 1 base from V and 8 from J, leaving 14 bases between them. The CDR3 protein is CASSQGQGAGGYTF. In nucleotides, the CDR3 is TGCGCCAGCAGCCAAGGACAAGGGGCGGGGGGCTACACCTTC.

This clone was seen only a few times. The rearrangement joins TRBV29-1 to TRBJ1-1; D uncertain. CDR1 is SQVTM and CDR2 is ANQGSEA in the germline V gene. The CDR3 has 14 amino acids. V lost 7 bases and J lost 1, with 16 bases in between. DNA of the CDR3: TGCAGCGCCCGATTATCCTTCGGGAACACTGAAGCTTTCTTT. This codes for CSARLSFGNTEAFF. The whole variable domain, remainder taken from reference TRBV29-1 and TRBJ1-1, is SAVISQKPSRDICQRGTSLTIQCQVDSQVTMMFWYRQQPGQSLTLIATANQGSEATYESGFVIDKFPISRPNLTFSTLTVSNMSPEDSSIYLCSARLSFGNTEAFFGQGTRLTVV.

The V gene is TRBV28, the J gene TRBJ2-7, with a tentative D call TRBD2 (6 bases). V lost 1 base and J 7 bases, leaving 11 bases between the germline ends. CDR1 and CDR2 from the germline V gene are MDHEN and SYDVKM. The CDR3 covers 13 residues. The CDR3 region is CASSLSRGREQYF. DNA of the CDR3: TGTGCCAGCAGTTTATCGCGGGGCAGGGAGCAGTACTTC.

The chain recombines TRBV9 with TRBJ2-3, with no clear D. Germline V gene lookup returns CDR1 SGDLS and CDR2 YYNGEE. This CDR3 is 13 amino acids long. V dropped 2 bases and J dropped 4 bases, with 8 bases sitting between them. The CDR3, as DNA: TGTGCCAGCAGCGTCCAACCGGCAGATACGCAGTATTTT. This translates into CASSVQPADTQYF.

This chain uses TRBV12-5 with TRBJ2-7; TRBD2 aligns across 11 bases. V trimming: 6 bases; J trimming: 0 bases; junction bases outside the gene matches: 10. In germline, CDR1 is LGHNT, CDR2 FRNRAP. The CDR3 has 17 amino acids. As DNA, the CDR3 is TGTGCTAGTGGCCGCACCGGGACTAGCGGAAGCTCCTACGAGCAGTACTTC. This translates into CASGRTGTSGSSYEQYF.

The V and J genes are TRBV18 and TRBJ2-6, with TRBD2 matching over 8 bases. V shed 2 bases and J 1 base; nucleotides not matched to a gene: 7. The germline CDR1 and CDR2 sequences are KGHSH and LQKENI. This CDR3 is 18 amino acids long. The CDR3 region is CASSPVREGLSGANVLTF. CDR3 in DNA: TGTGCCAGCTCACCAGTCCGGGAGGGGCTGTCTGGGGCCAACGTCCTGACTTTC.

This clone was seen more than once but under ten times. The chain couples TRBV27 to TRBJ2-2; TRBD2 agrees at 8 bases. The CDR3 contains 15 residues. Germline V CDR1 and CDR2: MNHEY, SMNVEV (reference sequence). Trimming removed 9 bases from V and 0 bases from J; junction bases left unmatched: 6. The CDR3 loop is CASSLAGANTGELFF. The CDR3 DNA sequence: TGTGCCAGTTCGCTAGCGGGCGCGAACACCGGGGAGCTGTTTTTT.

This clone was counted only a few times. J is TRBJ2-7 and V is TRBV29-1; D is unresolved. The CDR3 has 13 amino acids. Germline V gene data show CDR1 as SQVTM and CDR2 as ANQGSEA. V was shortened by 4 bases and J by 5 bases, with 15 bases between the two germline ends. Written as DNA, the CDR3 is TGCAGCGTTGGTGTTGCGTTTTCCAACGAGCAGTACTTC. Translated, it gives CSVGVAFSNEQYF.

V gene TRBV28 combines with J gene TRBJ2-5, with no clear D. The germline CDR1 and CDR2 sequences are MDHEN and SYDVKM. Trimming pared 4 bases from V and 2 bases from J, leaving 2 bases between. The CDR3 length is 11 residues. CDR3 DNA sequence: TGTGCCAGCAGTTCTCAAGAGACCCAGTACTTC. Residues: CASSSQETQYF.

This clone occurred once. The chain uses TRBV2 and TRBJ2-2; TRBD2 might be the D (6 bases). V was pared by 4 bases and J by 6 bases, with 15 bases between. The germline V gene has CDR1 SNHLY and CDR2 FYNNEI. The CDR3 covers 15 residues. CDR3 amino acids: CASSALVWDSGELFF. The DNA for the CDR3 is TGTGCCAGCAGTGCTTTAGTTTGGGACTCCGGGGAGCTGTTTTTT.

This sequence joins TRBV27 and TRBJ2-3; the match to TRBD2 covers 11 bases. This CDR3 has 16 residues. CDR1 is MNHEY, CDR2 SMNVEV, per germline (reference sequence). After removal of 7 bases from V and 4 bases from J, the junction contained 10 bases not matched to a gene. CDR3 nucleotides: TGTGCCAGCAACTTCCTAGCGGGAGGTTCGCCAGATACGCAGTATTTT. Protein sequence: CASNFLAGGSPDTQYF.

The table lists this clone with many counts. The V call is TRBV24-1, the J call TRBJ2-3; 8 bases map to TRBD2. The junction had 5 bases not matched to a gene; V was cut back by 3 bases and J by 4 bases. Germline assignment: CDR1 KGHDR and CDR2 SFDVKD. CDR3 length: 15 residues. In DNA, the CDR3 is TGTGCCACCAGTGATGGGGACGGGGGGGCAGATACGCAGTATTTT. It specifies CATSDGDGGADTQYF.

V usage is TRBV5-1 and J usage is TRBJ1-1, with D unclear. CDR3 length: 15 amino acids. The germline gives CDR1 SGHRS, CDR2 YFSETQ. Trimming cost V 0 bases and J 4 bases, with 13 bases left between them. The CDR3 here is CASSLATTSGTEAFF. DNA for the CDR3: TGCGCCAGCAGCTTGGCCACGACCTCGGGCACTGAAGCTTTCTTT.

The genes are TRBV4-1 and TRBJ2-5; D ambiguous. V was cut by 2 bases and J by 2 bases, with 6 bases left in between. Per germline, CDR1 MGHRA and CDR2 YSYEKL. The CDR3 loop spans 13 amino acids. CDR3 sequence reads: CASSQFRQETQYF. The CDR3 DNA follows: TGCGCCAGCAGCCAATTCAGACAAGAGACCCAGTACTTC.

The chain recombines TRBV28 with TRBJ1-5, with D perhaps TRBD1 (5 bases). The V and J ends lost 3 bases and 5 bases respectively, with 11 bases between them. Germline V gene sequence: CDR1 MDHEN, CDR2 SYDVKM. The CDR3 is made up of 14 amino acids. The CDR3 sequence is CASSFTQGHQPQHF. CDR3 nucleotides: TGTGCCAGCAGTTTCACGCAGGGTCATCAGCCCCAGCATTTT.

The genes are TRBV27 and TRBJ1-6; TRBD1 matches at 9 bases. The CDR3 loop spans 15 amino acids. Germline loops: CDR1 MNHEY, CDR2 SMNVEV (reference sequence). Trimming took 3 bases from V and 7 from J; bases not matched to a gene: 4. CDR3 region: CASSFLDRGNSPLHF. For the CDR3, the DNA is TGTGCCAGCAGTTTTCTGGACAGGGGAAATTCACCCCTCCACTTT.

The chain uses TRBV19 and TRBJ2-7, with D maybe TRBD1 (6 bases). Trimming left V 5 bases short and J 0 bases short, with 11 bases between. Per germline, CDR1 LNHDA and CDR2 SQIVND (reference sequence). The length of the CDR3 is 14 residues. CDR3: CASSPGVSSYEQYF. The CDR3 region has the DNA TGTGCCAGTAGTCCAGGGGTTAGCTCCTACGAGCAGTACTTC.

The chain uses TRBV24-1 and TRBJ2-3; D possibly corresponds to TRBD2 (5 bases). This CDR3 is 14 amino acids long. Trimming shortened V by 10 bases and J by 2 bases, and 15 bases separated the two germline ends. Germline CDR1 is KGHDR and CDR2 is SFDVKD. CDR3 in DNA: TGTGCCACGGGTGGACTTTGGGACACAGATACGCAGTATTTT. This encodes CATGGLWDTDTQYF.

For the CDR3, the DNA is TGTGCCAGCAGTTTATTCCGACAGGCCGGGGAGCTGTTTTTT. Translation: CASSLFRQAGELFF. The chain is built from TRBV27 and TRBJ2-2, with D perhaps TRBD1 (6 bases). Germline-derived CDR1 and CDR2 are MNHEY and SMNVEV (reference sequence). The CDR3 loop spans 14 amino acids. The V gene lost 1 base and the J gene lost 6 bases, with 9 bases spanning the gap.

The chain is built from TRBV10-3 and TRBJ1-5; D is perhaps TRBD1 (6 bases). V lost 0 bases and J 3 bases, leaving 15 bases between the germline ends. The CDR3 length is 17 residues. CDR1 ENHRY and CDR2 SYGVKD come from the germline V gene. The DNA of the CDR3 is TGTGCCATCAGTGAGTCAGGCCCCGGACAGAACAATCAGCCCCAGCATTTT. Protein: CAISESGPGQNNQPQHF.

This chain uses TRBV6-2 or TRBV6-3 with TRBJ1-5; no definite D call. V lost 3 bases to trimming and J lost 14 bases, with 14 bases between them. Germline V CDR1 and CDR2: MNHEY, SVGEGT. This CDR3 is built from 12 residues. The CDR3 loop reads CASSYSAQYKHF. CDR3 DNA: TGTGCCAGCAGTTATTCAGCGCAGTACAAGCATTTT.

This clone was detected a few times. The CDR3 nucleotides are TGTGCCAGCAGCAAAGCGGCGACTAGCGGAAACCCCTACGAGCAGTACTTC. Amino acid sequence: CASSKAATSGNPYEQYF. The V gene is TRBV9, the J gene TRBJ2-7; TRBD2 matches at 9 bases. The J segment lost 2 bases and the V segment lost 4 bases, leaving 13 bases of the junction unmatched. CDR1 is SGDLS and CDR2 is YYNGEE in the germline V gene. The CDR3 length is 17 residues.

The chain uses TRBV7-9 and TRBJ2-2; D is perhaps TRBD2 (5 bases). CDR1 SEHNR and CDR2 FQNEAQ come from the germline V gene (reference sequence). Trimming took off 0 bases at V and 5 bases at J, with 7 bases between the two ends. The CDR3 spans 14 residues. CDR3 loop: CASSLAGVTGELFF. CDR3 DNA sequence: TGTGCCAGCAGCTTAGCGGGAGTTACCGGGGAGCTGTTTTTT.

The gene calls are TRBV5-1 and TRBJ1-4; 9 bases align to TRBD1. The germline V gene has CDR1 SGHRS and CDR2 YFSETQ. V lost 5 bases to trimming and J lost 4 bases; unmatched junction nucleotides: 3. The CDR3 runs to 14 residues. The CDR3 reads CASRRGQGNEKLFF. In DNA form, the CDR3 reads TGCGCCAGCAGACGGGGACAGGGTAATGAAAAACTGTTTTTT.

The DNA of the CDR3 is TGTGCCATCAGTGCGCAGTCTAGCGTGTACAATGAGCAGTTCTTC. Translating it yields CAISAQSSVYNEQFF. The V call is TRBV10-3, the J call TRBJ2-1; the D gene is possibly TRBD2 (6 bases). The CDR3 contains 15 residues. The ends were cut back, 4 bases at V and 4 bases at J, with 14 bases in the middle. Germline loops: CDR1 ENHRY, CDR2 SYGVKD.